The 8 T cell receptor beta chains presented below share a single source sample, sequenced in a study of CD8 T cells in ankylosing spondylitis. Study-level results: Blood from ankylosing spondylitis patients appeared to carry a characteristic roughly 8-variant TCR beta motif.

Each CDR3 protein is one row after TCRdb ran MiXCR on the 5' RACE reads. The data contain more than 100,000 distinct CDR3 sequences, roughly a sixth of them singletons. Antigens of these TCRs are unknown. Sequenced material: blood, either unsorted or a sorted T cell fraction (not recorded which). The receptor set was obtained from a male donor with ankylosing spondylitis.

This clonotype was seen at least ten times. This chain uses TRBV20-1 with TRBJ2-7; 9 nucleotides match TRBD2. Per the germline V gene, CDR1 is DFQATT and CDR2 is SNEGSKA (reference sequence). The CDR3 has 15 amino acids. V trimming: 5 bases; J trimming: 0 bases; junction bases outside the gene matches: 8. The CDR3 sequence: CSARASGTRSYEQYF. CDR3 nucleotides: TGCAGTGCTCGGGCTAGCGGGACCCGCTCCTACGAGCAGTACTTC.

This sequence joins TRBV4-3 and TRBJ2-7, with D tentatively TRBD1 (6 bases). V was cut by 0 bases and J by 0 bases, with 9 bases left in between. The CDR3 consists of 15 residues. Germline lookup yields CDR1 LGHNA and CDR2 YSLEER. CDR3 region: CASSQDRGFSYEQYF. The CDR3 DNA reads as TGCGCCAGCAGCCAAGATAGGGGGTTCTCCTACGAGCAGTACTTC.

The chain joins TRBV3-1 to TRBJ1-1; D is undetermined. There are 15 residues in the CDR3. V shed 3 bases and J shed 1 base, with 12 bases lying between them. The germline V gene has CDR1 LGHDT and CDR2 YNNKEL (reference sequence). This chain's CDR3 is CASSQYRGENTEAFF. The CDR3, as DNA: TGTGCCAGCAGCCAGTATCGCGGGGAGAACACTGAAGCTTTCTTT.

The chain has TRBV19 and TRBJ2-2, with a weak D call TRBD2 (6 bases). The CDR3 spans 13 residues. V gave up 7 bases and J gave up 5 bases, with 11 bases separating them. Germline assignment: CDR1 LNHDA and CDR2 SQIVND (reference sequence). CDR3 nucleotide sequence: TGTGCCAGTACCAGGGCGGGGACCGGGGAGCTGTTTTTT. Encoded protein: CASTRAGTGELFF. The full variable domain, in which reference TRBV19 and TRBJ2-2 provide the parts outside the CDR3, is DGGITQSPKYLFRKEGQNVTLSCEQNLNHDAMYWYRQDPGQGLRLIYYSQIVNDFQKGDIAEGYSVSREKKESFPLTVTSAQKNPTAFYLCASTRAGTGELFFGEGSRLTVL.

The chain uses TRBV15 and TRBJ1-1; D call uncertain. CDR3 length: 11 residues. Germline V gene sequence: CDR1 LNHNV, CDR2 YYDKDF (reference sequence). V gave up 4 bases and J gave up 3 bases, with 3 bases separating them. The CDR3 DNA is TGTGCCACCAGCACCTACACTGAAGCTTTCTTT. It yields the protein CATSTYTEAFF.

This clonotype was counted a few times. The rearrangement uses TRBV4-1 and TRBJ1-2, with D unresolved. V was cut by 3 bases and J by 3 bases, with 11 bases left in between. CDR3 size: 14 residues. The V gene's germline CDR1 is MGHRA and CDR2 YSYEKL. CDR3 sequence reads: CASSHVPGDYGYTF. The CDR3 DNA is TGCGCCAGCAGCCATGTCCCCGGGGACTATGGCTACACCTTC.

There are a few counts of this clonotype. V usage is TRBV9 and J usage is TRBJ2-2; 8 nucleotides match TRBD1. V lost 2 bases, J lost 2 bases, and 5 bases stayed unmatched. The CDR3 is made up of 16 amino acids. CDR1 is SGDLS and CDR2 is YYNGEE in the germline V gene. CDR3 in amino acids: CASSVQGALNTGELFF. CDR3 in DNA: TGTGCCAGCAGCGTGCAGGGGGCACTTAACACCGGGGAGCTGTTTTTT.

The V and J genes are TRBV14 and TRBJ2-3; tentatively, D is TRBD2 (5 bases). Per the germline V gene, CDR1 is SGHDN and CDR2 is FVKESK. The V and J ends lost 2 bases and 2 bases respectively, with 20 bases between them. This CDR3 spans 18 amino acids. The CDR3 sequence: CASSQSLFSDGLTDTQYF. CDR3 in DNA: TGTGCCAGCAGCCAATCTCTCTTTTCAGACGGACTCACAGATACGCAGTATTTT.